The subject of this entry is one T cell receptor (beta chain). This specimen comes from a study of early T cells in non-severe SARS-CoV-2 infection. Study-wide background: Whole-blood bulk RNA, unsorted, was sequenced, and chains were unpaired.

TCRdb recomputed calls from the 5' RACE reads with MiXCR, one row per CDR3 protein. The sample holds roughly 100,000 distinct CDR3 sequences, approximately 13% seen once. This CDR3 has 14 residues. V lost 5 bases, J lost 12 bases, and 20 bases lay in between. Germline lookup yields CDR1 SNHLY and CDR2 FYNNEI. J is TRBJ2-1 and V is TRBV2; D may be TRBD1 (8 bases). The receptor comes from an adult who was a healthcare worker with PCR-confirmed SARS-CoV-2 infection or an uninfected control (not recorded which). Sequenced sample: whole blood. The CDR3 loop reads CASSLLSRGTGQFF. In DNA form, the CDR3 reads TGTGCCAGCAGTCTTCTATCGCGGGGGACAGGGCAGTTCTTC.